This T cell receptor (beta chain) was recovered during a study of tumor-infiltrating lymphocytes in primary liver carcinoma. With 3 bases removed from V and 6 bases from J, the gap between germline ends came to 18 bases. Germline V lookup: CDR1 WSHSY, CDR2 SAAADI. This CDR3 is 15 amino acids long. Unsorted whole blood served as the source of blood RNA, and germline DNA was extracted as well. Chronic HBV infection, which was untreated, was present in the patients. Starting material of around 460 ng total RNA yielded TCR beta cDNA via a constant-region primer. The TCR beta library was amplified through three nested multiplex PCR rounds in a modified ARM-PCR procedure. Amplification in the first two PCR rounds was performed using TRBV1-TRBV30 forward primers and a C-beta reverse primer for approximately 10 cycles each. TCRdb fed the multiplex PCR reads into MiXCR, producing one record per CDR3 protein. The data hold approximately 310,000 distinct CDR3 sequences, with 65% observed a single time.

The sequencing sample was made of peripheral blood. V is TRBV10-2 and J is TRBJ2-7; D could derive from TRBD1 or TRBD2 (6 bases each). This receptor was identified in a man aged 35 to 55 with primary liver carcinoma and hepatitis B virus infection. The CDR3 coding sequence is TGCGCCAGCAGTGATCAAGTCTCGGGGGCTAGCGAGCAGTACTTC. It specifies CASSDQVSGASEQYF.